These 32 T cell receptor beta chains were sequenced from one sample in a study of beta chain features in type 1 diabetes. Antigens for these TCRs are unknown. Points from the study as a whole: Among patients with Type 1 diabetes, TCRB CDR3s were moderately but significantly shorter in every one of the four CD4+ subsets.

Every isolated RNA sample was fully reverse transcribed, so sequencing captured expressed TCRB transcripts. Profiled with immunoSEQ multiplex PCR; TCRdb holds only in-frame clones, not every one. The sample lists around 360,000 clones; over 9.5% were seen once. Sequences were obtained from naive CD4+ T cells from blood. Receptors were obtained from a woman in her late teens or twenties with type 1 diabetes.

This clone was seen more than once but under ten times. The V call is TRBV10-3, the J call TRBJ2-5, with 11 bases lining up with TRBD2. Germline V gene data show CDR1 as ENHRY and CDR2 as SYGVKD. The CDR3 length is 15 residues. V lost 6 bases, J lost 3 bases, and 6 bases stayed unmatched. The CDR3 region has the DNA TGTGCCATCAGCGCCGGGACTAGCGGTAAAGAGACCCAGTACTTC. Protein sequence: CAISAGTSGKETQYF.

This rearrangement joins TRBV29-1 to TRBJ1-5; no clear D. Trimming pared 3 bases from V and 5 bases from J, leaving 14 bases between. Germline V gene data show CDR1 as SQVTM and CDR2 as ANQGSEA. The CDR3 is 14 amino acids. The CDR3 nucleotides read TGCAGCGTTGAGTTGGCAGGACTTGATCAGCCCCAGCATTTT. Its protein is CSVELAGLDQPQHF.

Regarding this clone: The sample contains more than one DNA sequence encoding this CDR3. V usage is TRBV5-1 and J usage is TRBJ1-5; D is uncertain. The length of the CDR3 is 14 residues. V shed 3 bases and J shed 2 bases, with 9 bases lying between them. Germline V CDR1 and CDR2: SGHRS, YFSETQ. CDR3 sequence (DNA): TGCGCCAGCAGCTCAGGTGATGGCAATCAGCCCCAGCATTTT. It encodes CASSSGDGNQPQHF.

This clone was seen a handful of times. The chain carries TRBV7-2 and TRBJ1-1; possibly TRBD1 for D (6 bases). The CDR3 extends over 14 amino acids. The germline CDR1 and CDR2 sequences are SGHTA and FQGNSA. Trimming cost V 5 bases and J 1 base, with 11 bases left between them. The CDR3 DNA reads as TGTGCCAGCAGCCGCGGACAGCCGAACACTGAAGCTTTCTTT. This encodes CASSRGQPNTEAFF.

The chain links TRBV4-3 to TRBJ2-6, with TRBD2 as a possible D gene (5 bases). V lost 8 bases and J 1 base, leaving 12 bases between the germline ends. Looked up from germline, CDR1 is LGHNA and CDR2 is YSLEER. The CDR3 covers 15 residues. As DNA, the CDR3 is TGCGCCAGCGGACCACGGACTTCTGGGGCCAACGTCCTGACTTTC. This translates into CASGPRTSGANVLTF.

This chain uses TRBV30 with TRBJ2-4; D possibly corresponds to TRBD2 (7 bases). Germline values: CDR1 GTSNPN, CDR2 SVGIG (reference sequence). The CDR3 sequence is 12 residues long. The CDR3 is CVGGRIENIQYF. CDR3 DNA: TGTGTCGGGGGGCGAATCGAAAACATTCAGTACTTC.

The chain employs TRBV19 and TRBJ2-2; D is undetermined. Germline CDR1 is LNHDA and CDR2 is SQIVND (reference sequence). Deletions cut 3 bases from V and 1 base from J, with 9 bases between. The CDR3 has 15 amino acids. CDR3 amino acids: CASSILQMNTGELFF. Written as DNA, the CDR3 is TGTGCCAGTAGTATCCTACAGATGAACACCGGGGAGCTGTTTTTT.

The chain uses TRBV21-1 and TRBJ2-7; TRBD2 is the table's D call, not checked against the DNA. TRBV21-1 is a known pseudogene. The CDR3 contains 12 residues. The CDR3 loop is CASSKGAGEQYF. CDR3 nucleotides: TGTGCCAGCAGCAAAGGAGCGGGGGAGCAGTACTTC.

This clone was counted a few times. The chain couples TRBV4-3 to TRBJ2-1; TRBD1 aligns across 9 bases. CDR1 and CDR2 from the germline V gene are LGHNA and YSLEER. Losses at the gene ends were 4 bases for V and 7 bases for J; bases not matched to a gene: 5. The length of the CDR3 is 14 residues. The CDR3 DNA reads as TGCGCCAGCAGCCCGGGACAGGGAAAAAATGAGCAGTTCTTC. Translating gives CASSPGQGKNEQFF.

The chain couples TRBV6-6 to TRBJ1-2; D is unclear. This CDR3 is 14 amino acids long. V dropped 5 bases and J dropped 4 bases, with 14 bases sitting between them. CDR1 MNHNY and CDR2 SVGAGI come from the germline V gene (reference sequence). CDR3 protein: CASSSPTNLYGYTF. The CDR3 DNA reads TGTGCCAGCAGTAGTCCGACAAATCTCTATGGCTACACCTTC.

This rearrangement joins TRBV6-6 to TRBJ1-2; tentative D call: TRBD1 (6 bases). CDR3 length: 13 amino acids. V was shortened by 4 bases and J by 6 bases, with 12 bases between the two germline ends. Germline loops: CDR1 MNHNY, CDR2 SVGAGI (reference sequence). The CDR3 coding sequence is TGTGCCAGCAGTTCTCAAGAGGGGGATGGCTACACCTTC. Its translation: CASSSQEGDGYTF.

The rearrangement uses TRBV29-1 and TRBJ1-4; possible D gene TRBD1, 6 bases. This CDR3 has 13 residues. V dropped 5 bases and J dropped 3 bases, with 10 bases sitting between them. Germline V gene lookup returns CDR1 SQVTM and CDR2 ANQGSEA. The CDR3 DNA follows: TGCAGCGTTAGGACAGTCTCTAATGAAAAACTGTTTTTT. Protein: CSVRTVSNEKLFF. The full variable domain, completed using reference TRBV29-1 and TRBJ1-4, is SAVISQKPSRDICQRGTSLTIQCQVDSQVTMMFWYRQQPGQSLTLIATANQGSEATYESGFVIDKFPISRPNLTFSTLTVSNMSPEDSSIYLCSVRTVSNEKLFFGSGTQLSVL.

This rearrangement joins TRBV5-6 to TRBJ2-5; a weak D match, TRBD1 (5 bases). The V and J ends lost 2 bases and 7 bases respectively, with 12 bases between them. The CDR3 spans 13 residues. CDR1 is SGHDT, CDR2 YYEEEE, per germline. The chain's CDR3 is CASSLPTTGTQYF. As DNA, the CDR3 is TGTGCCAGCAGCTTACCTACCACAGGGACCCAGTACTTC.

V gene TRBV18 combines with J gene TRBJ1-1; no clear D gene. V dropped 1 base and J dropped 2 bases, with 14 bases sitting between them. This CDR3 comprises 16 residues. The germline CDR1 and CDR2 sequences are KGHSH and LQKENI. DNA for the CDR3: TGTGCCAGCTCACCACTCAGCGGGGAGGTTAACACTGAAGCTTTCTTT. This translates into CASSPLSGEVNTEAFF.

The chain carries TRBV7-2 and TRBJ1-1; D is undetermined. The CDR3 runs to 14 residues. CDR1 and CDR2 from the germline V gene are SGHTA and FQGNSA. V lost 3 bases to trimming and J lost 1 base, with 9 bases between them. DNA of the CDR3: TGTGCCAGCAGCTTTTCCACTGGGAACACTGAAGCTTTCTTT. Protein product: CASSFSTGNTEAFF. Full variable domain (rest looked up from reference TRBV7-2 and TRBJ1-1): GAGVSQSPSNKVTEKGKDVELRCDPISGHTALYWYRQSLGQGLEFLIYFQGNSAPDKSGLPSDRFSAERTGGSVSTLTIQRTQQEDSAVYLCASSFSTGNTEAFFGQGTRLTVV.

This clone has more than one count but fewer than ten. The chain couples TRBV6-6 to TRBJ1-1; D not certain. Germline assignment: CDR1 MNHNY and CDR2 SVGAGI (reference sequence). This CDR3 contains 11 residues. V shed 4 bases and J shed 11 bases, with 11 bases lying between them. CDR3 bases: TGTGCCAGCAGTTCCCGGACGGGGGCTTTCTTT. It encodes CASSSRTGAFF.

This clone was picked up a small number of times. The genes are TRBV4-1 and TRBJ2-7; D is uncertain. V lost 3 bases and J 0 bases, leaving 12 bases between the germline ends. From germline, CDR1 is MGHRA and CDR2 YSYEKL. The CDR3 extends over 15 amino acids. CDR3 loop: CASSHPPAASYEQYF. DNA for the CDR3: TGCGCCAGCAGCCATCCCCCGGCGGCCTCCTACGAGCAGTACTTC.

In this sample, this clone turned up a few times. V and J are TRBV25-1 and TRBJ1-2; D remains unclear. The germline CDR1 and CDR2 sequences are MGHDK and SYGVNS. The ends were cut back, 1 base at V and 4 bases at J, with 19 bases in the middle. This CDR3 has 17 residues. CDR3 DNA: TGTGCCAGCAGTGAATCCCTGGCCGGGGTTGGAAGCTATGGCTACACCTTC. Its protein product is CASSESLAGVGSYGYTF.

The chain carries TRBV23-1 and TRBJ1-5; D not resolved. TRBV23-1 is given ORF status, its function remaining uncertain. The CDR3 length is 20 residues. Trimming stripped 0 bases from V and 2 bases from J, with 23 bases between. CDR3 DNA: TGCGCCAGCAGTCAATCGGGTCACCCGCCCCGGGTAGTTCGCAATCAGCCCCAGCATTTT. Its translation is CASSQSGHPPRVVRNQPQHF.

This clone was picked up a small number of times. V gene TRBV30 combines with J gene TRBJ2-1; D remains unclear. V dropped 0 bases and J dropped 3 bases, with 6 bases sitting between them. Looked up from germline, CDR1 is GTSNPN and CDR2 is SVGIG (reference sequence). The CDR3 totals 13 residues. CDR3 region: CAWSVLHYNEQFF. For the CDR3, the DNA is TGTGCCTGGAGTGTACTCCACTACAATGAGCAGTTCTTC. Full variable domain (missing parts from reference TRBV30 and TRBJ2-1): SQTIHQWPATLVQPVGSPLSLECTVEGTSNPNLYWYRQAAGRGLQLLFYSVGIGQISSEVPQNLSASRPQDRQFILSSKKLLLSDSGFYLCAWSVLHYNEQFFGPGTRLTVL.

This clone has only a few counts. The chain recombines TRBV12-5 with TRBJ2-2, with D tentatively TRBD2 (5 bases). V was clipped by 7 bases and J by 7 bases, with 10 bases between them. Germline CDR1 is LGHNT and CDR2 is FRNRAP. The CDR3 totals 12 residues. Written as DNA, the CDR3 is TGTGCTAGTGCCATACGGGGCGGGGAGCTGTTTTTT. It translates to CASAIRGGELFF.

The rearrangement uses TRBV5-1 and TRBJ2-3, with a possible D match to TRBD1 (6 bases). V dropped 3 bases and J dropped 0 bases, with 11 bases sitting between them. The CDR3 extends over 15 amino acids. Germline values: CDR1 SGHRS, CDR2 YFSETQ. CDR3 protein: CASSYRTDSTDTQYF. CDR3 in DNA: TGCGCCAGCAGCTACAGGACAGACAGCACAGATACGCAGTATTTT.

The rearrangement joins TRBV11-1 to TRBJ2-1; 8 bases match TRBD2. The junction had 7 bases not matched to a gene; V was cut back by 4 bases and J by 8 bases. The CDR3 loop spans 14 amino acids. Looked up from germline, CDR1 is SGHAT and CDR2 is FQDESV (reference sequence). CDR3: CASSSGGAKDEQFF. The CDR3 DNA follows: TGTGCCAGCAGCTCGGGGGGGGCGAAGGATGAGCAGTTCTTC.

For this clone: A read error may account for a junction end that differs from germline. The V gene is TRBV15, the J gene TRBJ2-1, with a tentative D call TRBD1 (7 bases). The CDR3 is 15 residues long. The germline V gene encodes CDR1 LNHNV and CDR2 YYDKDF (reference sequence). DNA for the CDR3: TGTGCCACCAGGAGAGGGAGGCAGGGGGTCAATGAGCAGTTCTTC. Translating it yields CATRRGRQGVNEQFF.

The V call is TRBV7-2, the J call TRBJ2-5; 10 bases fit TRBD2. Germline loops: CDR1 SGHTA, CDR2 FQGNSA. J lost 2 bases, V lost 5 bases, and 11 bases had no gene match. The CDR3 spans 17 residues. The CDR3 is CASSPGASGGAQETQYF. The DNA for the CDR3 is TGTGCCAGCAGCCCGGGGGCTAGCGGGGGAGCTCAAGAGACCCAGTACTTC. Based on the CDR3 plus reference TRBV7-2 and TRBJ2-5, the full variable domain is GAGVSQSPSNKVTEKGKDVELRCDPISGHTALYWYRQSLGQGLEFLIYFQGNSAPDKSGLPSDRFSAERTGGSVSTLTIQRTQQEDSAVYLCASSPGASGGAQETQYFGPGTRLLVL.

This clone was observed a few times. The genes are TRBV19 and TRBJ1-1; D is perhaps TRBD1 (5 bases). This CDR3 has 12 amino acids. Trimming took off 6 bases at V and 6 bases at J, with 11 bases between the two ends. Germline V lookup: CDR1 LNHDA, CDR2 SQIVND (reference sequence). CDR3 amino acids: CASSDGHPEAFF. In nucleotides, the CDR3 is TGTGCCAGTAGCGACGGACATCCTGAAGCTTTCTTT.

This clone appeared a few times. The chain links TRBV25-1 to TRBJ2-3; 7 bases are a match to TRBD1. The germline V gene has CDR1 MGHDK and CDR2 SYGVNS. CDR3 length: 14 amino acids. V was pared by 7 bases and J by 8 bases, with 12 bases of the junction left unmatched. Written as DNA, the CDR3 is TGTGCCAGCACCTCGACAGGGTCCGCATTTACGCAGTATTTT. Residues: CASTSTGSAFTQYF.

The gene calls are TRBV7-2 and TRBJ2-5, with 7 bases identical to TRBD1. The V gene's germline CDR1 is SGHTA and CDR2 FQGNSA. The CDR3 sequence is 14 residues long. The ends lost 5 bases at V and 4 bases at J; junction bases unmatched: 7. The CDR3 spells CASSARDRGETQYF. The CDR3 bases are TGTGCCAGCAGCGCCCGGGACAGAGGAGAGACCCAGTACTTC.

This clone turned up a few times. The chain links TRBV7-2 to TRBJ1-1; 7 nucleotides align to TRBD1. Germline V gives CDR1 SGHTA, CDR2 FQGNSA. V lost 3 bases to trimming and J lost 6 bases; unmatched junction nucleotides: 10. CDR3 length equals 15 residues. The DNA for the CDR3 is TGTGCCAGCAGCTTCAGGGACAGAGAAAGGTCTGAAGCTTTCTTT. Protein: CASSFRDRERSEAFF.

CDR3 DNA sequence: TGCAGCGTTAGAACAGGGGGCAATGAGCAGTTCTTC. It yields the protein CSVRTGGNEQFF. V and J are TRBV29-1 and TRBJ2-1; 8 nucleotides match TRBD1. After removal of 5 bases from V and 6 bases from J, the junction contained 3 bases not matched to a gene. Germline-derived CDR1 and CDR2 are SQVTM and ANQGSEA. This CDR3 spans 12 amino acids.

The chain carries TRBV9 and TRBJ2-3, with 9 bases matching TRBD2. Germline CDR1 SGDLS, CDR2 YYNGEE. The CDR3 loop spans 17 amino acids. V shed 2 bases and J 4 bases; nucleotides not matched to a gene: 11. The CDR3, as DNA: TGTGCCAGCAGCGTGGCTATTGGCGGGGGGGCATCAGATACGCAGTATTTT. This codes for CASSVAIGGGASDTQYF.

The CDR3 nucleotides read TGCGCCAGCAGCGCCGTCTTGAGTGGGGCCAACGTCCTGACTTTC. Translation: CASSAVLSGANVLTF. The chain has TRBV5-1 and TRBJ2-6; no firm D call. Germline CDR1 reads SGHRS; CDR2 reads YFSETQ. With 4 bases removed from V and 3 bases from J, the gap between germline ends came to 11 bases. The CDR3 has 15 residues. The complete variable domain, with remaining parts taken from reference TRBV5-1 and TRBJ2-6, reads KAGVTQTPRYLIKTRGQQVTLSCSPISGHRSVSWYQQTPGQGLQFLFEYFSETQRNKGNFPGRFSGRQFSNSRSEMNVSTLELGDSALYLCASSAVLSGANVLTFGAGSRLTVL.